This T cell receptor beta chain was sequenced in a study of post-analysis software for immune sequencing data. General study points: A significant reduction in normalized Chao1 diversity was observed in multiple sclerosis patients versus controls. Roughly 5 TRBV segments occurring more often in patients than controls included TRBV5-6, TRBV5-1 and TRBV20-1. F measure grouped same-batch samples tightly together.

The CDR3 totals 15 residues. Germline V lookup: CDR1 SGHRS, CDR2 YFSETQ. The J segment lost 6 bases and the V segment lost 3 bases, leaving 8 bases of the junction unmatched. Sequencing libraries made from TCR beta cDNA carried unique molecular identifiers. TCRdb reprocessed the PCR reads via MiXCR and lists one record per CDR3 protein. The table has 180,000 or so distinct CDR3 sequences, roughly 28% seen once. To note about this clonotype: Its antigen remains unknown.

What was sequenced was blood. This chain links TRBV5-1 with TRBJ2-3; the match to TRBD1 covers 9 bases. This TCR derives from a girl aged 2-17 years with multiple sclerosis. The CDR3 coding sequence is TGCGCCAGCAGCTGGGGGGACAGGGACAGTGATACGCAGTATTTT. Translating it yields CASSWGDRDSDTQYF.